A single T cell receptor (beta chain) is shown here with its context. The data were taken from a study of blood T cell repertoires in COVID-19. Authors' methods: For nucleated cells, counts were estimated from reference gene primer amplification. Libraries were prepared by immunoSEQ multiplex PCR; TCRdb keeps only in-frame clonotypes and omits some of them. From that table come the V and J calls and clone size; the DNA was used to work out D and trimming. The data contain fewer than 500,000 clones, about nine tenths of them singletons. This CDR3 contains 17 residues. The V end was cut by 5 bases, the J end by 1 base, with 17 bases between. Germline assignment: CDR1 SEHNR and CDR2 FQNEAQ (reference sequence). All enrollees were about 18 to 89 years old and from roughly 22 US areas.

The sequence came from a woman in her late teens or twenties who had recovered from COVID-19. The sample comprised PBMCs or T cells enriched from blood (not recorded which). The chain is built from TRBV7-9 and TRBJ1-4; the D gene is possibly TRBD1 (6 bases). The chain's CDR3 is CASSPLTGVRTNEKLFF. CDR3 coding DNA: TGTGCCAGCAGCCCTTTGACAGGAGTGAGAACTAATGAAAAACTGTTTTTT.